The present T cell receptor beta chain was sequenced within a study of siplizumab effects on memory and regulatory T cells. Study-wide findings and caveats: Naive T cells seemed more diverse than memory cells; they also seemed major alloresponse contributors. The drug siplizumab significantly decreased the alloreactive sequences that could be traced to unstimulated CD4+ memory cells. Whether proliferating Tregs in siplizumab cultures suppress was not functionally confirmed.

Germline values: CDR1 LGHNA, CDR2 YSLEER. The CDR3 runs to 18 residues. Germline trimming cut 5 bases from V and 2 bases from J; bases unmatched to any gene: 14. Profiling relied on immunoSEQ multiplex PCR, and the TCRdb table lists in-frame clones only, not all of them. The sample holds over 85,000 clones, approximately 96% seen once. This clone was seen only once. Its cognate antigen is unknown. Sequenced input: naive CD4+ T cells sorted from blood. The genes are TRBV4-3 and TRBJ2-3; TRBD2 matches at 9 bases. This sequence was found in a human donor in good health. CDR3 sequence: CASSFGSSGLALTDTQYF. As DNA, the CDR3 is TGCGCCAGCAGCTTCGGATCCTCGGGACTAGCCCTCACAGATACGCAGTATTTT.